These 27 T cell receptor beta chains came from one sample sequenced in a study of blood T cell repertoires in COVID-19. TCRdb keeps only in-frame clones here, not all; method: immunoSEQ multiplex PCR. The table has about 130,000 clones, 55% to 75% seen once. Material: peripheral blood. The receptors were sampled from a woman aged 70 to 79 with acute or convalescent COVID-19.

V is TRBV5-6 and J is TRBJ2-5; 7 nucleotides match TRBD2. The CDR3 runs to 14 residues. Trimming cost V 3 bases and J 4 bases; bases outside gene matches: 6. From germline, CDR1 is SGHDT and CDR2 YYEEEE. The CDR3 reads CASSSRLALETQYF. The DNA for the CDR3 is TGTGCCAGCAGCTCCCGACTAGCCCTAGAGACCCAGTACTTC.

The chain combines TRBV2 with TRBJ2-2; TRBD1 agrees at 7 bases. V was clipped by 4 bases and J by 2 bases; unmatched bases: 10. Looked up from germline, CDR1 is SNHLY and CDR2 is FYNNEI. This CDR3 contains 17 residues. The CDR3 region has the DNA TGTGCCAGCAGTGTCCTTGAGGGGACAGTTAACACCGGGGAGCTGTTTTTT. It translates to CASSVLEGTVNTGELFF. Based on the CDR3 plus reference TRBV2 and TRBJ2-2, the full variable domain is EPEVTQTPSHQVTQMGQEVILRCVPISNHLYFYWYRQILGQKVEFLVSFYNNEISEKSEIFDDQFSVERPDGSNFTLKIRSTKLEDSAMYFCASSVLEGTVNTGELFFGEGSRLTVL.

Only a few counts were recorded for this clone. This rearrangement joins TRBV18 to TRBJ2-7, with a tentative D call TRBD1 (6 bases). Germline-derived CDR1 and CDR2 are KGHSH and LQKENI. Trimming pared 0 bases from V and 7 bases from J, leaving 10 bases between. The CDR3 contains 13 residues. The CDR3, as DNA: TGTGCCAGCTCACCACCGGGGGCGTGGGAGCAGTACTTC. Translated, it gives CASSPPGAWEQYF.

V gene TRBV9 combines with J gene TRBJ1-4; no clear D. CDR1 is SGDLS, CDR2 YYNGEE, per germline. Trimming removed 4 bases at V and 12 bases at J, with 16 bases between. The CDR3 spans 13 residues. CDR3 nucleotide sequence: TGTGCCAGCAGCCCCTGGAGCGGGAGGGAACTGTTTTTT. Translating it yields CASSPWSGRELFF.

The rearrangement links TRBV27 to TRBJ1-2; no clear D. CDR1 and CDR2 from the germline V gene are MNHEY and SMNVEV (reference sequence). V was pared by 3 bases and J by 4 bases, with 9 bases between. The CDR3 runs to 13 residues. The DNA for the CDR3 is TGTGCCAGCAGTTTCTCAACATCCTATGGCTACACCTTC. Translating it yields CASSFSTSYGYTF.

This rearrangement joins TRBV19 to TRBJ1-2; TRBD1 aligns across 9 bases. This CDR3 comprises 13 residues. Germline V gene lookup returns CDR1 LNHDA and CDR2 SQIVND (reference sequence). V lost 5 bases, J lost 8 bases, and 6 bases stayed unmatched. The CDR3 nucleotides read TGTGCCAGTAGTTGGGACAGGGAGCGAGGCTACACCTTC. Its protein product is CASSWDRERGYTF. The complete variable domain, with remaining parts taken from reference TRBV19 and TRBJ1-2, reads DGGITQSPKYLFRKEGQNVTLSCEQNLNHDAMYWYRQDPGQGLRLIYYSQIVNDFQKGDIAEGYSVSREKKESFPLTVTSAQKNPTAFYLCASSWDRERGYTFGSGTRLTVV.

This chain uses TRBV27 with TRBJ1-4, with TRBD1 matching 9 bases. Germline assignment: CDR1 MNHEY and CDR2 SMNVEV (reference sequence). J gave up 7 bases and V 3 bases, and 12 bases lay outside the gene matches. The CDR3 has 17 residues. The CDR3 reads CASSFRDTGGRGEKLFF. The CDR3 DNA reads TGTGCCAGCAGTTTTCGGGATACAGGGGGCCGGGGTGAAAAACTGTTTTTT.

The chain couples TRBV19 to TRBJ1-4, with a possible D match to TRBD1 (6 bases). Trimming removed 8 bases from V and 5 bases from J, with 15 bases in between. This CDR3 is built from 14 residues. Germline V lookup: CDR1 LNHDA, CDR2 SQIVND (reference sequence). The chain's CDR3 is CASAEQGGNEKLFF. The DNA for the CDR3 is TGTGCCAGTGCCGAACAGGGAGGGAATGAAAAACTGTTTTTT.

The J gene is TRBJ2-5, the V gene TRBV5-1; D perhaps matches TRBD1 (6 bases). Looked up from germline, CDR1 is SGHRS and CDR2 is YFSETQ. There are 17 residues in the CDR3. The germline V and J ends were trimmed by 4 bases and 2 bases, with 21 bases remaining between them. CDR3 sequence (DNA): TGCGCCAGCAGCAGCTCCGGGACAAGGTTGGGTCAAGAGACCCAGTACTTC. Protein: CASSSSGTRLGQETQYF.

This chain uses TRBV30 with TRBJ2-3, with 8 bases fitting TRBD1. The CDR3 is 14 residues long. Trimming at V came to 2 bases and at J to 1 base, leaving 2 bases not matched to a gene. Germline loops: CDR1 GTSNPN, CDR2 SVGIG (reference sequence). DNA for the CDR3: TGTGCCTGGAGTACAGGGGGAGGCACAGATACGCAGTATTTT. This codes for CAWSTGGGTDTQYF.

The table lists this clone with a count of one. The chain combines TRBV19 with TRBJ1-5; 8 bases agree with TRBD1. The CDR3 consists of 17 residues. Germline CDR1 reads LNHDA; CDR2 reads SQIVND (reference sequence). With 5 bases clipped from V and 5 bases from J, the junction kept 14 bases outside the gene matches. This chain's CDR3 is CASSQSGRGTGDQPQHF. In nucleotides, the CDR3 is TGTGCCAGTAGTCAATCGGGCAGAGGGACAGGAGATCAGCCCCAGCATTTT. Full variable domain (outside the CDR3, taken from reference TRBV19 and TRBJ1-5): DGGITQSPKYLFRKEGQNVTLSCEQNLNHDAMYWYRQDPGQGLRLIYYSQIVNDFQKGDIAEGYSVSREKKESFPLTVTSAQKNPTAFYLCASSQSGRGTGDQPQHFGDGTRLSIL.

This rearrangement joins TRBV6-5 to TRBJ1-2; 8 nucleotides match TRBD1. Unmatched junction bases numbered 17, after V lost 10 bases and J lost 13 bases. Germline V gene sequence: CDR1 MNHEY, CDR2 SVGAGI. This CDR3 contains 13 residues. CDR3 region: CAIRQGNLIGVTF. The CDR3 DNA follows: TGTGCCATCCGACAGGGGAATTTGATTGGAGTCACCTTC.

The chain links TRBV5-5 to TRBJ2-2, with D perhaps TRBD1 (6 bases). In germline, CDR1 is SGHKS, CDR2 YYEKEE (reference sequence). This CDR3 has 15 residues. V dropped 4 bases and J dropped 1 base, with 11 bases sitting between them. CDR3 amino acids: CASSRGWQNTGELFF. The CDR3 DNA reads TGTGCCAGCAGCAGGGGGTGGCAGAACACCGGGGAGCTGTTTTTT.

J is TRBJ2-7 and V is TRBV7-9; D is possibly TRBD1 (5 bases). The length of the CDR3 is 15 residues. In germline, CDR1 is SEHNR, CDR2 FQNEAQ (reference sequence). V was trimmed by 1 base and J by 1 base, leaving 11 bases between them. The CDR3 protein is CASSLGGRGSYEQYF. CDR3 nucleotide sequence: TGTGCCAGCAGCTTAGGTGGTAGGGGATCCTACGAGCAGTACTTC. Full variable domain (remainder filled in from reference TRBV7-9 and TRBJ2-7): DTGVSQNPRHKITKRGQNVTFRCDPISEHNRLYWYRQTLGQGPEFLTYFQNEAQLEKSRLLSDRFSAERPKGSFSTLEIQRTEQGDSAMYLCASSLGGRGSYEQYFGPGTRLTVT.

The chain carries TRBV4-2 and TRBJ1-2; TRBD1 is a possible D gene (6 bases). This CDR3 has 15 amino acids. Germline loops: CDR1 LGHNA, CDR2 YNFKEQ. Trimming cost V 4 bases and J 2 bases, with 14 bases left between them. The chain's CDR3 is CASSPYQTGNYGYTF. For the CDR3, the DNA is TGTGCCAGCAGCCCTTACCAAACAGGGAACTATGGCTACACCTTC.

The rearrangement links TRBV29-1 to TRBJ2-1, with D maybe TRBD2 (5 bases). The V and J ends lost 2 bases and 10 bases respectively, with 12 bases between them. The germline V gene encodes CDR1 SQVTM and CDR2 ANQGSEA. The CDR3 covers 12 residues. The CDR3, as DNA: TGCAGCGTTGAAAGGGCTAGCTACGAGCAGTTCTTC. Translating gives CSVERASYEQFF.

This clone was picked up a small number of times. The rearrangement uses TRBV13 and TRBJ2-1; 10 nucleotides match TRBD1. Trimming cost V 5 bases and J 8 bases; bases outside gene matches: 3. Germline CDR1 reads PRHDT; CDR2 reads FYEKMQ (reference sequence). This CDR3 has 13 residues. The CDR3 region is CASSKGTGDEQFF. In nucleotides, the CDR3 is TGTGCCAGCAGCAAAGGGACAGGGGATGAGCAGTTCTTC.

The chain joins TRBV10-3 to TRBJ1-2, with TRBD1 matching over 8 bases. V lost 6 bases, J lost 1 base, and 13 bases stayed unmatched. Germline assignment: CDR1 ENHRY and CDR2 SYGVKD. There are 17 residues in the CDR3. The CDR3 nucleotides are TGTGCCATCAGCCCTACAGGGGGTCGTGTCTTTAACTATGGCTACACCTTC. Translation gives CAISPTGGRVFNYGYTF.

The chain is built from TRBV7-8 and TRBJ2-2, with TRBD1 as a possible D gene (6 bases). In germline, CDR1 is SGHVS, CDR2 FQNEAQ. The CDR3 spans 17 residues. Trimming shortened V by 0 bases and J by 5 bases, and 16 bases separated the two germline ends. The CDR3 here is CASSLAMGTRGTGELFF. Here the CDR3 DNA reads TGTGCCAGCAGCTTAGCGATGGGTACTAGGGGGACCGGGGAGCTGTTTTTT.

This clone was detected only a few times. The chain is built from TRBV19 and TRBJ2-7; D gene ambiguous. Trimming took 5 bases from V and 2 from J, leaving 16 bases between them. Per the germline V gene, CDR1 is LNHDA and CDR2 is SQIVND (reference sequence). The CDR3 length is 15 residues. DNA of the CDR3: TGTGCCAGTAGTGAGAGAGTCGAACAGACCTACGAGCAGTACTTC. Translating it yields CASSERVEQTYEQYF.

The chain carries TRBV7-2 and TRBJ2-1; 8 bases match TRBD2. Per the germline V gene, CDR1 is SGHTA and CDR2 is FQGNSA. The CDR3 sequence is 12 residues long. The junction had 7 bases not matched to a gene; V was cut back by 5 bases and J by 13 bases. The CDR3 is CASSETGTRQFF. The CDR3 region has the DNA TGTGCCAGCAGCGAGACCGGGACTAGACAGTTCTTC. Full variable domain (remainder filled in from reference TRBV7-2 and TRBJ2-1): GAGVSQSPSNKVTEKGKDVELRCDPISGHTALYWYRQSLGQGLEFLIYFQGNSAPDKSGLPSDRFSAERTGGSVSTLTIQRTQQEDSAVYLCASSETGTRQFFGPGTRLTVL.

DNA for the CDR3: TGCGCCAGCAGCTTGGGGACAGTTAAGAACACTGAAGCTTTCTTT. This sequence encodes CASSLGTVKNTEAFF. This chain connects TRBV5-1 to TRBJ1-1; D may be TRBD1 (6 bases). The V and J ends lost 0 bases and 1 base respectively, with 10 bases between them. CDR1 and CDR2 from the germline V gene are SGHRS and YFSETQ. CDR3 size: 15 residues. Supplemented by reference TRBV5-1 and TRBJ1-1, the full variable domain reads KAGVTQTPRYLIKTRGQQVTLSCSPISGHRSVSWYQQTPGQGLQFLFEYFSETQRNKGNFPGRFSGRQFSNSRSEMNVSTLELGDSALYLCASSLGTVKNTEAFFGQGTRLTVV.

The gene calls are TRBV6-1 and TRBJ2-5; D not certain. Germline lookup yields CDR1 MNHNS and CDR2 SASEGT. The CDR3 sequence is 15 residues long. The ends were cut back, 3 bases at V and 7 bases at J, with 18 bases in the middle. CDR3 loop: CASSDRPRSFRTQYF. CDR3 nucleotide sequence: TGTGCCAGCAGTGATAGACCGCGGTCCTTTAGGACCCAGTACTTC.

This clone was detected only a few times. The gene calls are TRBV18 and TRBJ2-3, with D uncertain. Germline lookup yields CDR1 KGHSH and CDR2 LQKENI. The CDR3 has 13 residues. The V end lost 3 bases, the J end lost 1 base, and 5 bases lay between the germline ends. The CDR3 nucleotides read TGTGCCAGCTCACCTGGGCGCACAGATACGCAGTATTTT. This gives the protein CASSPGRTDTQYF.

This clone is a singleton in its sample. The CDR3 DNA sequence: TGCAGCGTGGGACAGATCTACAATGAGCAGTTCTTC. Its translation is CSVGQIYNEQFF. V and J are TRBV29-1 and TRBJ2-1; 7 bases are shared with TRBD1. The CDR3 has 12 amino acids. V dropped 6 bases and J dropped 3; count of bases not matched to a gene: 2. Germline CDR1 reads SQVTM; CDR2 reads ANQGSEA.

This clone was detected a few times. This chain joins TRBV10-1 and TRBJ2-7; D is perhaps TRBD1 (6 bases). The CDR3 runs 13 residues. The V gene lost 3 bases and the J gene lost 2 bases, with 8 bases spanning the gap. The V gene's germline CDR1 is WNHNN and CDR2 SYGVQD (reference sequence). The CDR3 sequence: CASSETGTYEQYF. The CDR3 region has the DNA TGCGCCAGCAGTGAAACAGGGACCTACGAGCAGTACTTC.

The rearrangement joins TRBV19 to TRBJ2-1, with D possibly TRBD2 on 6 matching bases. The length of the CDR3 is 15 residues. Trimming shortened V by 0 bases and J by 2 bases, and 8 bases separated the two germline ends. CDR1 and CDR2 (germline): LNHDA, SQIVND (reference sequence). The CDR3 coding sequence is TGTGCCAGTAGTATAGAGGGGGGTGCCTACAATGAGCAGTTCTTC. It is translated as CASSIEGGAYNEQFF.